The 14 T cell receptor beta chains below all came from one sample that was sequenced in a study of control samples from healthy donors and cancer patients. Clones were sequenced by immunoSEQ multiplex PCR, and TCRdb holds only the in-frame ones, with some missing. The sample shows approximately 94,000 clones, 86% of them seen only once. The sample consisted of blood. The source is a woman aged 45 to 65 in good health.

The rearrangement links TRBV7-2 to TRBJ2-3; a possible D gene is TRBD2 (5 bases). V lost 4 bases to trimming and J lost 6 bases, with 11 bases between them. Germline V gene sequence: CDR1 SGHTA, CDR2 FQGNSA. The CDR3 extends over 13 amino acids. As DNA, the CDR3 is TGTGCCAGCAGCTCCCGGACTCAGGATACGCAGTATTTT. Translated, it gives CASSSRTQDTQYF.

The chain has TRBV5-4 and TRBJ2-2; D is uncertain. Germline CDR1 and CDR2: SGHNT and YYREEE (reference sequence). The length of the CDR3 is 15 residues. V was shortened by 1 base and J by 4 bases, with 11 bases between the two germline ends. DNA for the CDR3: TGTGCCAGCAGCTTGTCGGCCTTCGGCACCGGGGAGCTGTTTTTT. The encoded protein is CASSLSAFGTGELFF. The full variable domain, its missing parts supplied by reference TRBV5-4 and TRBJ2-2, is ETGVTQSPTHLIKTRGQQVTLRCSSQSGHNTVSWYQQALGQGPQFIFQYYREEENGRGNFPPRFSGLQFPNYSSELNVNALELDDSALYLCASSLSAFGTGELFFGEGSRLTVL.

CDR3 amino acids: CATRQGETQYF. The CDR3 DNA reads TGTGCCACCCGACAGGGGGAGACCCAGTACTTC. The rearrangement uses TRBV10-3 and TRBJ2-5, with 8 bases lining up with TRBD1. Germline CDR1 is ENHRY and CDR2 is SYGVKD. This CDR3 has 11 residues. The V segment lost 10 bases and the J segment 5 bases; nucleotides outside the gene matches: 3.

This clone was recorded once. CDR3 loop: CASRGTSGSWELFF. The CDR3 bases are TGTGCCAGCAGGGGGACTAGCGGGAGTTGGGAGCTGTTTTTT. The chain recombines TRBV2 with TRBJ2-2, with 14 nucleotides matching TRBD2. The CDR3 consists of 14 residues. Trimming cost V 6 bases and J 9 bases; bases outside gene matches: 3. Looked up from germline, CDR1 is SNHLY and CDR2 is FYNNEI. Together with reference TRBV2 and TRBJ2-2, the CDR3 gives the full variable domain: EPEVTQTPSHQVTQMGQEVILRCVPISNHLYFYWYRQILGQKVEFLVSFYNNEISEKSEIFDDQFSVERPDGSNFTLKIRSTKLEDSAMYFCASRGTSGSWELFFGEGSRLTVL.

The V call is TRBV10-3, the J call TRBJ2-1; 9 bases match TRBD2. CDR1 and CDR2 from the germline V gene are ENHRY and SYGVKD. This CDR3 has 15 amino acids. Trimming removed 3 bases from V and 6 bases from J; junction bases left unmatched: 6. The DNA for the CDR3 is TGTGCCATCAGTGAACCGGGACTAGCCCCCAATGAGCAGTTCTTC. As protein: CAISEPGLAPNEQFF.

The chain uses TRBV7-2 and TRBJ2-6; D uncertain. Germline assignment: CDR1 SGHTA and CDR2 FQGNSA. The CDR3 extends over 16 amino acids. Deletions cut 4 bases from V and 4 bases from J, with 14 bases between. CDR3 bases: TGTGCCAGCAGCTCCGAAGGTAGGGCCGGGGCCAACGTCCTGACTTTC. Translated, it gives CASSSEGRAGANVLTF. Based on the CDR3 plus reference TRBV7-2 and TRBJ2-6, the full variable domain is GAGVSQSPSNKVTEKGKDVELRCDPISGHTALYWYRQSLGQGLEFLIYFQGNSAPDKSGLPSDRFSAERTGGSVSTLTIQRTQQEDSAVYLCASSSEGRAGANVLTFGAGSRLTVL.

The V call is TRBV7-9, the J call TRBJ2-7; 7 positions match TRBD2. The CDR3 spans 16 residues. Germline trimming cut 2 bases from V and 0 bases from J; bases unmatched to any gene: 7. Germline lookup yields CDR1 SEHNR and CDR2 FQNEAQ (reference sequence). The CDR3 nucleotides are TGTGCCAGCAGCTTAAATCCTAGCGGTGCCTCCTACGAGCAGTACTTC. Its protein is CASSLNPSGASYEQYF.

The rearrangement uses TRBV7-8 and TRBJ2-7; 10 bases match TRBD1. CDR3 length equals 15 residues. V lost 4 bases to trimming and J lost 2 bases; unmatched junction nucleotides: 5. The V gene's germline CDR1 is SGHVS and CDR2 FQNEAQ. The CDR3 sequence: CASSSRTGGPYEQYF. In nucleotides, the CDR3 is TGTGCCAGCAGCTCGCGGACAGGGGGTCCCTACGAGCAGTACTTC.

The chain joins TRBV5-1 to TRBJ2-2; 9 bases fit TRBD1. Trimming at V came to 0 bases and at J to 6 bases, leaving 3 bases not matched to a gene. There are 15 residues in the CDR3. Germline V lookup: CDR1 SGHRS, CDR2 YFSETQ. CDR3 in DNA: TGCGCCAGCAGCTTGGCACAGGGGGCGGCCGGGGAGCTGTTTTTT. The encoded protein is CASSLAQGAAGELFF.

The sample holds a few counts of this clone. The chain uses TRBV6-5 and TRBJ1-5; D is uncertain. Trimming left V 2 bases short and J 7 bases short, with 9 bases between. CDR3 length equals 13 residues. Germline-derived CDR1 and CDR2 are MNHEY and SVGAGI. This CDR3 reads CASSYDSGQPQHF. The CDR3 coding sequence is TGTGCCAGCAGTTACGACTCAGGACAGCCCCAGCATTTT.

This clone was detected only once. This chain links TRBV11-2 with TRBJ2-5, with D possibly TRBD1 on 6 matching bases. Trimming removed 7 bases from V and 1 base from J, with 13 bases in between. This CDR3 contains 14 residues. From germline, CDR1 is SGHAT and CDR2 FQNNGV. CDR3 protein: CASTETGTQETQYF. CDR3 nucleotide sequence: TGTGCCAGCACCGAGACAGGAACCCAAGAGACCCAGTACTTC. Based on the CDR3 plus reference TRBV11-2 and TRBJ2-5, the full variable domain is EAGVAQSPRYKIIEKRQSVAFWCNPISGHATLYWYQQILGQGPKLLIQFQNNGVVDDSQLPKDRFSAERLKGVDSTLKIQPAKLEDSAVYLCASTETGTQETQYFGPGTRLLVL.

The chain has TRBV9 and TRBJ1-1; D remains unclear. In germline, CDR1 is SGDLS, CDR2 YYNGEE. The CDR3 is made up of 15 amino acids. The V and J ends lost 4 bases and 2 bases respectively, with 15 bases between them. CDR3 protein: CASSPRHQSNTEAFF. CDR3 bases: TGTGCCAGCAGCCCAAGACACCAGTCCAACACTGAAGCTTTCTTT.

V gene TRBV7-8 combines with J gene TRBJ2-3, with a tentative D call TRBD2 (7 bases). The CDR3 contains 16 residues. Germline V gene lookup returns CDR1 SGHVS and CDR2 FQNEAQ. Trimming took off 2 bases at V and 4 bases at J, with 16 bases between the two ends. CDR3 loop: CASSLFGGGGADTQYF. Here the CDR3 DNA reads TGTGCCAGCAGCTTATTCGGGGGAGGGGGGGCAGATACGCAGTATTTT.

V and J are TRBV19 and TRBJ2-7, with D maybe TRBD1 (6 bases). Per germline, CDR1 LNHDA and CDR2 SQIVND (reference sequence). The germline V and J ends were trimmed by 6 bases and 0 bases, with 12 bases remaining between them. This CDR3 spans 14 amino acids. The DNA of the CDR3 is TGTGCCAGTAGCTCCCAGGGGAACTCCTACGAGCAGTACTTC. Its protein is CASSSQGNSYEQYF.